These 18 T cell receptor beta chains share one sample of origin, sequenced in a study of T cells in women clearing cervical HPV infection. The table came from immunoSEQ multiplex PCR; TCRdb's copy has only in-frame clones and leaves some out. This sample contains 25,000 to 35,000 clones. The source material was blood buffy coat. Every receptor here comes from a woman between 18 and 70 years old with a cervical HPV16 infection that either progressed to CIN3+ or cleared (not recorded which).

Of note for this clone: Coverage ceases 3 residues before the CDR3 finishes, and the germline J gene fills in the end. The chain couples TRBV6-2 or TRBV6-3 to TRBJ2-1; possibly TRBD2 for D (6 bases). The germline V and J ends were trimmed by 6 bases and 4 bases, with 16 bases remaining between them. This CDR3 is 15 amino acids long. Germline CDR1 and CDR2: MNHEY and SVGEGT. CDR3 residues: CASRFRGLHYNEQFF. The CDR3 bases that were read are TGTGCCAGCAGATTCCGGGGACTCCATTACAATGAG.

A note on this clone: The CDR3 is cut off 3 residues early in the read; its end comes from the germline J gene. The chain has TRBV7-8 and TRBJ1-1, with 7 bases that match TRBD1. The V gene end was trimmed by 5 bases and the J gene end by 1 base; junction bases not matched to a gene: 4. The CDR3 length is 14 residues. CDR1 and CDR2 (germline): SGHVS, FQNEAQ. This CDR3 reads CASSPRTGNTEAFF. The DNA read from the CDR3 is TGTGCCAGCAGCCCTCGGACAGGGAACACTGAA.

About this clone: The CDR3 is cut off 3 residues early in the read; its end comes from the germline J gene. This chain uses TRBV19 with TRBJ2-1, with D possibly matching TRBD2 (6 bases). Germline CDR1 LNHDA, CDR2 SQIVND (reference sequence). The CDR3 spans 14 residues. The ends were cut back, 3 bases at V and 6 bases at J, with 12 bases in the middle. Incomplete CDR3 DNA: TGTGCCAGTAGTATCGGACTAAACGCCAATGAG. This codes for CASSIGLNANE. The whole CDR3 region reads CASSIGLNANEQFF.

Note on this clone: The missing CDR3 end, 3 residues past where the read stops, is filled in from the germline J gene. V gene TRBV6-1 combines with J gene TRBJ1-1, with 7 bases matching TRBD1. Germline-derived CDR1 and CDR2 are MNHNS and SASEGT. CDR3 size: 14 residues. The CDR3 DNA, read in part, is TGTGCCAGCAGTGAGAACAGGGGCAATCAGCCC. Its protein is CASSENRGNQP. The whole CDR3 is CASSENRGNQPAFF.

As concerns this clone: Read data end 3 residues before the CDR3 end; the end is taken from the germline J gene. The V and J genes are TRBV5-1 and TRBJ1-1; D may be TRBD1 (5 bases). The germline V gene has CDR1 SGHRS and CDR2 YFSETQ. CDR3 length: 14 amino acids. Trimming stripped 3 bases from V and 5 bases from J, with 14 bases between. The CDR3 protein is CASSWEAGKTEAFF. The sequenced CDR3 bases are TGCGCCAGCAGCTGGGAGGCAGGGAAGACTGAA. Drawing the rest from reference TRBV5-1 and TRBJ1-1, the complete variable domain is KAGVTQTPRYLIKTRGQQVTLSCSPISGHRSVSWYQQTPGQGLQFLFEYFSETQRNKGNFPGRFSGRQFSNSRSEMNVSTLELGDSALYLCASSWEAGKTEAFFGQGTRLTVV.

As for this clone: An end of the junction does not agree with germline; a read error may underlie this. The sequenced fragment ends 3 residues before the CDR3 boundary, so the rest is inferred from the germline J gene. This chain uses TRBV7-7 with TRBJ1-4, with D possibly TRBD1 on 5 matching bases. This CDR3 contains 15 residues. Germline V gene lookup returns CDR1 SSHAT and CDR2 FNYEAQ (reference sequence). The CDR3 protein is CASSWEGVTNEKLFF. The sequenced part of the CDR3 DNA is TGTGCTAGCAGCTGGGAAGGGGTCACTAATGAAAAA.

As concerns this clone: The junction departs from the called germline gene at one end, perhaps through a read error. The sequenced part of the CDR3 DNA is TGTGCCAGTAGTCAGAGCTCCTACAGTGAG. It codes for CASSQSSYSE. The entire CDR3 protein reads CASSQSSYSEQFF. This chain links TRBV19 with TRBJ2-1; D remains unclear. The read stops 3 residues short of the end of the CDR3; the missing end is completed from the germline J gene. From germline, CDR1 is LNHDA and CDR2 SQIVND (reference sequence). The CDR3 runs to 13 residues.

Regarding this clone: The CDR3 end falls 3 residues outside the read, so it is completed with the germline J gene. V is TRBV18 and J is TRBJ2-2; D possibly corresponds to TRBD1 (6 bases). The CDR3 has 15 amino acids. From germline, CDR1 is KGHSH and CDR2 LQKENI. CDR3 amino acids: CASSSPGADDEKLFF. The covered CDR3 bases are TGTGCCAGCTCGTCCCCAGGGGCGGATGACGAAAAG.

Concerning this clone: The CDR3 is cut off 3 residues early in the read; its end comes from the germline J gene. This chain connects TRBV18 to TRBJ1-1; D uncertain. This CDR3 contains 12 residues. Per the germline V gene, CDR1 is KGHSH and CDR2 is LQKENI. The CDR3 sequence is CASFGFQETAFF. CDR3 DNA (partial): TGTGCCAGCTTCGGGTTCCAAGAGACA.

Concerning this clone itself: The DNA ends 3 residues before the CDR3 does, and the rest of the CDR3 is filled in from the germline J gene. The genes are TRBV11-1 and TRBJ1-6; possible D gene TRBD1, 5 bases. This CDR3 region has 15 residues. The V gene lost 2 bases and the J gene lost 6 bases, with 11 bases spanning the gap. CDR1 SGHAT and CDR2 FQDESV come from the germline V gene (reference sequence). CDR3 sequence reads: CASSLTRGGNSPLHF. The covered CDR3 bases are TGTGCCAGCAGCTTAACCCGGGGGGGTAATTCACCC.

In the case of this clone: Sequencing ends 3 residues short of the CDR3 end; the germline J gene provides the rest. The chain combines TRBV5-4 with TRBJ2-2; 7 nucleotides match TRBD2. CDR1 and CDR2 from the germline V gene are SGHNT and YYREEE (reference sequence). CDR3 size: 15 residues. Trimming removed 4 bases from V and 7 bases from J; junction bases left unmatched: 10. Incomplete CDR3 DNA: TGTGCCAGCAGCCTCGGGACTACGGGGATCGGGGAG. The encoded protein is CASSLGTTGIGE. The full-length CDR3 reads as CASSLGTTGIGELFF.

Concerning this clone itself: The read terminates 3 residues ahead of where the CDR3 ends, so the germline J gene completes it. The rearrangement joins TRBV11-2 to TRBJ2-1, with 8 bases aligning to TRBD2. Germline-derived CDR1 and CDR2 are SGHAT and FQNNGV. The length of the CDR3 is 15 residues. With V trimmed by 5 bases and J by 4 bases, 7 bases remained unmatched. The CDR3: CASSRSGAKYNEQFF. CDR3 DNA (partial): TGTGCCAGCAGCCGTAGCGGGGCGAAATACAATGAG.

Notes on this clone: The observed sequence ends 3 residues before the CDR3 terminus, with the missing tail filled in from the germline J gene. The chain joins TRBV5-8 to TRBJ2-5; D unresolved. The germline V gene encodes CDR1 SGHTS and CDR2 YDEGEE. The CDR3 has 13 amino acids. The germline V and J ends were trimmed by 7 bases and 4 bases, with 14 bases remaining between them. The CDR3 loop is CASFGTPGETQYF. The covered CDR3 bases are TGTGCCAGCTTTGGAACCCCGGGAGAGACC.

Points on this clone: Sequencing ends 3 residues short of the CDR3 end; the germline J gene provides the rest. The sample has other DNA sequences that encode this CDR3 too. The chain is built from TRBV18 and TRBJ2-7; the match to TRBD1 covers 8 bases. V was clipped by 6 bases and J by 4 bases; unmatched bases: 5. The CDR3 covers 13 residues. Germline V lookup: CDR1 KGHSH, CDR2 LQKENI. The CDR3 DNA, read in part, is TGTGCCAGCTCGCTGACAGGGGCATACGAG. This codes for CASSLTGAYE. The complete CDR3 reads CASSLTGAYEQYF.

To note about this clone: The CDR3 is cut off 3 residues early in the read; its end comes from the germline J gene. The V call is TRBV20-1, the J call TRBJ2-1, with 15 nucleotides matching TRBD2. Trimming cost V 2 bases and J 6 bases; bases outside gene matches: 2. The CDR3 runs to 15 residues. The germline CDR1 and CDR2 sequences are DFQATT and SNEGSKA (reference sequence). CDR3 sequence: CSARRTSGGGNEQFF. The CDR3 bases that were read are TGCAGTGCTAGAAGGACTAGCGGGGGGGGCAATGAG.

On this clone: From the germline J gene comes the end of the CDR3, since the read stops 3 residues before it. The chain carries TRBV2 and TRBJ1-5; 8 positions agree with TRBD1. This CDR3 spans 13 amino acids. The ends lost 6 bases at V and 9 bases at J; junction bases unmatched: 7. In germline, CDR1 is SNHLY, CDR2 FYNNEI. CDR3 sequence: CASRTGGLTPQHF. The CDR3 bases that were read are TGTGCCAGCAGAACAGGGGGGCTCACGCCC.

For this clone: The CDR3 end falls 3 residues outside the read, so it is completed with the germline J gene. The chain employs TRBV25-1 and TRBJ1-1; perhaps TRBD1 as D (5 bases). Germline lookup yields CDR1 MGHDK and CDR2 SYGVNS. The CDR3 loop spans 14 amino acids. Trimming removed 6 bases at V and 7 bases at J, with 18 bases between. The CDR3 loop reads CASRPLGRVGEAFF. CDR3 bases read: TGTGCCAGCAGGCCCCTGGGCAGGGTGGGTGAA.

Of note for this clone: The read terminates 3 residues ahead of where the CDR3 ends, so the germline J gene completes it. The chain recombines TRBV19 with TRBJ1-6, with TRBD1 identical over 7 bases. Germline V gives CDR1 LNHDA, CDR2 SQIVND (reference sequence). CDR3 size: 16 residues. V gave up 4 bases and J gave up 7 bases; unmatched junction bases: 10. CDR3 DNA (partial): TGTGCCAGTAGTACTTTCCAGACAGGGAAGAATTCACCC. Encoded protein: CASSTFQTGKNSP. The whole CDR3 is CASSTFQTGKNSPLHF.